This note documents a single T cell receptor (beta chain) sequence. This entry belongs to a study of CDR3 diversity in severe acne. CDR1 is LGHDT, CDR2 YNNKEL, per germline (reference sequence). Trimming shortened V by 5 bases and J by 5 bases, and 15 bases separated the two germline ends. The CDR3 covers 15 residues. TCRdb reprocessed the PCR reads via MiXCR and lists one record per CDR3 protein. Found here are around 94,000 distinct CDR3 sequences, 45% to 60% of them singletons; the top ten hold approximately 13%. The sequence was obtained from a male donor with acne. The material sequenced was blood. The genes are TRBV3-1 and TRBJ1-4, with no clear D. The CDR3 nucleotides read TGTGCCAGCAGCTTCTCGGACGGATCGAATGAAAAACTGTTTTTT. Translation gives CASSFSDGSNEKLFF.